These 2 T cell receptor beta chains were all obtained from the same sample, sequenced in a study of blood T cell repertoires in COVID-19. The protocol was immunoSEQ multiplex PCR, while the TCRdb copy is restricted to in-frame clones and leaves out a portion. Found here are some 230,000 clones, about 80% of them singletons; the top ten hold approximately 16%. Sequenced material: PBMCs or T cells enriched from blood (not recorded which). The receptors originated from a man in his forties or fifties who had recovered from COVID-19.

The chain is built from TRBV7-9 and TRBJ2-1, with 7 positions matching TRBD1. With 7 bases clipped from V and 6 bases from J, the junction kept 9 bases outside the gene matches. Germline-derived CDR1 and CDR2 are SEHNR and FQNEAQ (reference sequence). This CDR3 has 14 amino acids. The CDR3 is CASTSLAGGNEQFF. The CDR3 DNA follows: TGTGCCAGCACCTCACTGGCAGGGGGCAATGAGCAGTTCTTC.

The chain has TRBV13 and TRBJ1-5, with a weak D call TRBD1 (5 bases). Germline values: CDR1 PRHDT, CDR2 FYEKMQ (reference sequence). There are 16 residues in the CDR3. V lost 5 bases and J lost 0, with 14 bases in between. CDR3 nucleotide sequence: TGTGCCAGCAGCGCCAGGCAGGGAAATAGCAATCAGCCCCAGCATTTT. This gives the protein CASSARQGNSNQPQHF.